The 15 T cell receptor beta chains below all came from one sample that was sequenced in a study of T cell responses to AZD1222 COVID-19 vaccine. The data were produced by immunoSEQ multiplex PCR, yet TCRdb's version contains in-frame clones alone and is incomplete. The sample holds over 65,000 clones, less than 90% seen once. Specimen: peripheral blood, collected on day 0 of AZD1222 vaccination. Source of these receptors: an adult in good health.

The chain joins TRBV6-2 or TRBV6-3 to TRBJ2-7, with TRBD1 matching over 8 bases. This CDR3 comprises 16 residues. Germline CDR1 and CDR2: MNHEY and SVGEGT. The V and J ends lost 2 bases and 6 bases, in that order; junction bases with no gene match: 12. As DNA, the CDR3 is TGTGCCAGCAGTTACGATGGCAGGGGGCGTCCCCTCGAGCAGTACTTC. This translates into CASSYDGRGRPLEQYF.

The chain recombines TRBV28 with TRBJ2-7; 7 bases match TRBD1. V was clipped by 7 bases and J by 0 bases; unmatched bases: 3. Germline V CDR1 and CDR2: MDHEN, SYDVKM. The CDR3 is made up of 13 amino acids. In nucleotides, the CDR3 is TGTGCCAGCAAACAGGGGTCCTCCTACGAGCAGTACTTC. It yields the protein CASKQGSSYEQYF.

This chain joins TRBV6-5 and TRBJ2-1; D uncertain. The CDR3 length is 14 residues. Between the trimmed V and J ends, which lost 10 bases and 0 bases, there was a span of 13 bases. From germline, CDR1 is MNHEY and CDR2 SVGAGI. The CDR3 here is CATLRPGSYNEQFF. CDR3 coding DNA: TGTGCCACACTACGCCCGGGCTCCTACAATGAGCAGTTCTTC.

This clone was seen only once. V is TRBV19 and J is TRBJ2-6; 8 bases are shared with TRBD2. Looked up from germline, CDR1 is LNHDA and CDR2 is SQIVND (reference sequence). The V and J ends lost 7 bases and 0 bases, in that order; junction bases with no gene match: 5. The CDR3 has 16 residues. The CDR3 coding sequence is TGTGCCAGTAACAGCGGGAGAGGCTCTGGGGCCAACGTCCTGACTTTC. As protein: CASNSGRGSGANVLTF.

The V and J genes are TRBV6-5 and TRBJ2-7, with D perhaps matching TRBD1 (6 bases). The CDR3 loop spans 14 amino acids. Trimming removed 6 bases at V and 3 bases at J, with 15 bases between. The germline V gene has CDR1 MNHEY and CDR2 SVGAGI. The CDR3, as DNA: TGTGCCAGCAGCCCGGACAGAGTGATCTACGAGCAGTACTTC. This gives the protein CASSPDRVIYEQYF.

The CDR3, as DNA: TGTGCCAGCAGTCGACAGGGGGCCGGTACGCAGTATTTT. This sequence encodes CASSRQGAGTQYF. This chain joins TRBV6-5 and TRBJ2-3, with TRBD1 matching 10 bases. CDR1 and CDR2 (germline): MNHEY, SVGAGI. J was trimmed by 8 bases and V by 5 bases; bases with no gene match: 4. The CDR3 contains 13 residues.

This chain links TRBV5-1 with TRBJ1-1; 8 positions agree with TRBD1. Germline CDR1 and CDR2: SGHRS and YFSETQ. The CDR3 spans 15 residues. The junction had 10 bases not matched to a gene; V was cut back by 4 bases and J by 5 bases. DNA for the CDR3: TGCGCCAGCAGCGAGACAGGGGCCTCGGGGACTGAAGCTTTCTTT. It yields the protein CASSETGASGTEAFF. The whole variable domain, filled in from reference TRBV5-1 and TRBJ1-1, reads KAGVTQTPRYLIKTRGQQVTLSCSPISGHRSVSWYQQTPGQGLQFLFEYFSETQRNKGNFPGRFSGRQFSNSRSEMNVSTLELGDSALYLCASSETGASGTEAFFGQGTRLTVV.

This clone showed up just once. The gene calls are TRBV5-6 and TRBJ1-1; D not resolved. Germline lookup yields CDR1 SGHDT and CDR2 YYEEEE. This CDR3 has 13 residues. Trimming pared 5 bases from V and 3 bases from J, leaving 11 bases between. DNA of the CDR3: TGTGCCAGCAGGTTTGGAGGGCACACTGAAGCTTTCTTT. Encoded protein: CASRFGGHTEAFF.

In nucleotides, the CDR3 is TGTGCCAGCAGCTGGGCCGGGCGAGAGACCCAGTACTTC. As protein: CASSWAGRETQYF. J is TRBJ2-5 and V is TRBV11-2; D remains unclear. CDR3 size: 13 residues. Trimming took off 4 bases at V and 4 bases at J, with 10 bases between the two ends. Germline values: CDR1 SGHAT, CDR2 FQNNGV.

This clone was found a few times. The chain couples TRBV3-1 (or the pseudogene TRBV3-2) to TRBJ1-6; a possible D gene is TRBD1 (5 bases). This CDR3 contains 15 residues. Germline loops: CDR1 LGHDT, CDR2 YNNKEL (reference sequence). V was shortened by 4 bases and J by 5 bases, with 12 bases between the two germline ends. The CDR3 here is CASSRGTYDNSPLHF. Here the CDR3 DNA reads TGTGCCAGCAGCCGCGGGACGTACGATAATTCACCCCTCCACTTT.

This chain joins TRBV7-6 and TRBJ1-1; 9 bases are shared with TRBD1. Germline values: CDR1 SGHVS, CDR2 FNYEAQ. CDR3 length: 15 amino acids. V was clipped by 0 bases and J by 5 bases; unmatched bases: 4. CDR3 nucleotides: TGTGCCAGCAGCTTAGCTGGGACAGGGAAGACTGAAGCTTTCTTT. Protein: CASSLAGTGKTEAFF. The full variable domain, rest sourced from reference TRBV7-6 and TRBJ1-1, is GAGVSQSPRYKVTKRGQDVALRCDPISGHVSLYWYRQALGQGPEFLTYFNYEAQQDKSGLPNDRFSAERPEGSISTLTIQRTEQRDSAMYRCASSLAGTGKTEAFFGQGTRLTVV.

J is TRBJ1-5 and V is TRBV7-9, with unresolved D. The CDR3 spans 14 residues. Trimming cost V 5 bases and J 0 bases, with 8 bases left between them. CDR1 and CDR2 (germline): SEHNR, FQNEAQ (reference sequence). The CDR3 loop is CASSDQNSNQPQHF. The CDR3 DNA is TGTGCCAGCAGCGACCAAAATAGCAATCAGCCCCAGCATTTT.

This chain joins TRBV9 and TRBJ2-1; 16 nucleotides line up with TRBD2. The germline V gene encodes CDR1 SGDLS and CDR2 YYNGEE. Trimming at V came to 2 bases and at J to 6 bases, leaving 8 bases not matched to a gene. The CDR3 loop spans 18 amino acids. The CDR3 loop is CASSVGLAGGHGLNEQFF. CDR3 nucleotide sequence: TGTGCCAGCAGCGTGGGACTAGCGGGGGGGCATGGGCTCAATGAGCAGTTCTTC.

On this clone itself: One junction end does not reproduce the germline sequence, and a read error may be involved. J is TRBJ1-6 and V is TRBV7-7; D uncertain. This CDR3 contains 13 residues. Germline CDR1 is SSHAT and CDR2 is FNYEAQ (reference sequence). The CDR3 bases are TGTGCTAGCAGCCCCCCGTCTAATTCACCCCTCCACTTT. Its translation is CASSPPSNSPLHF.

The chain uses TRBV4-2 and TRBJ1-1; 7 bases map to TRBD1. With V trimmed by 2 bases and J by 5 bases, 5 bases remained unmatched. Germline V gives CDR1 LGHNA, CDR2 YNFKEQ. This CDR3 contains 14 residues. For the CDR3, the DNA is TGTGCCAGCAGCCAACCAGGGGGAAGAACTGAAGCTTTCTTT. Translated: CASSQPGGRTEAFF.